This T cell receptor (beta chain) was captured in a study of OX40 agonist ivuxolimab in advanced cancers. Background for the entire study: The costimulatory receptor OX40 (CD134) was targeted by ivuxolimab, a fully human IgG2 agonistic monoclonal antibody. Among the approximately 50 dose-escalation patients, around 20 had hepatocellular carcinoma, around 15 melanoma, 9 renal cell carcinoma and 9 head and neck cancer. The paper describes the monotherapy dose-escalation part (N of about 55 patients) of the phase I trial of ivuxolimab. Three dose-escalation patients achieved partial responses, one with hepatocellular carcinoma and two with cutaneous melanoma. Peripheral TCRbeta sequencing was intended to test whether TCR sequence diversity was altered and clonal T-cell expansion was caused by ivuxolimab. Patients were allowed to have had prior anti-PD-1, anti-PD-L1 or anti-CTLA-4 therapy, and 40% of the dose-escalation patients had been treated with checkpoint inhibitors. Intravenous ivuxolimab was administered to patients every 2 weeks at six dose levels: 0.01, 0.1, 0.3, 1.5, 3 and 10 mg/kg. The dose-escalation cohort was around 83% male with a mean age of approximately 60 years, ranging from roughly 23 to 90.

The trial excluded patients who had a history of autoimmune disease or were on systemic immunosuppression. Peripheral blood for TCR sequencing was collected from all dose cohorts at baseline, on cycle 4 day 1, and on cycle 7 day 1. Samples came from an open-label, multicenter, first-in-human phase I dose-escalation trial of ivuxolimab. The trial enrolled adults with locally advanced or metastatic head and neck squamous cell, hepatocellular, melanoma or renal cell carcinoma. Before TCR sequencing, CD4+ T cells and CD8+ T cells from peripheral blood were sorted into separate populations. As regards this clone: The specificity of this receptor is unknown. The sample holds no much larger clone one base away, and base qualities are not on file.

V lost 7 bases and J lost 5 bases; the stretch between them is 11 bases long. CDR1 and CDR2 are read off the germline V gene (reference sequence) as MNHEY and SMNVEV. The CDR3 has 12 amino acids, counting the end cysteine and phenylalanine. Only the CDR3 portion is preserved as DNA: 36 bases, with reading frame beginning at the first base. Genomic DNA was isolated from the sorted cells so that the TCRbeta CDR3 region could be sequenced. The immunoSEQ Assay was used to sequence the TCRbeta CDR3 regions. The source is immuneACCESS, and TCRdb retained only in-frame sequences with V and J called. Part of the clones is not carried over; for the studies checked, unresolved V genes explain less than half of this, and the remainder is unexplained. In all, the sample holds just under 35,000 clones, and about 90% of those were seen once. The leading ten clones occupy 30% to 40% of the sample. General findings and caveats noted by the study authors: On average, CD8+ T cells showed more expanded clones than CD4+ T cells after ivuxolimab. Antigen specificity was not determined for the clonally expanded peripheral T cells. Low levels of normalized T-cell clonal expansion were also seen in some nonresponding patients. At doses of 0.1 to 3.0 mg/kg, clonal expansion of both CD4+ and CD8+ T cells in blood was seen between baseline and week 6. In partial responders in the 0.1-3.0 mg/kg groups, normalized peripheral clonal expansion was found to be among the lowest, especially among CD8+ T cells.

This receptor was identified in an adult with an advanced solid tumor such as melanoma, head and neck, liver or kidney cancer. Sequenced here: CD4+ or CD8+ T cells sorted from blood, sampled in a trial of the OX40 agonist ivuxolimab. The rearrangement combines TRBV27 with TRBJ1-2, with the D gene not clear enough to name. CDR3 region: CASKGSMYGYTF. The nucleotide sequence reads as follows: TGTGCCAGCAAGGGTAGTATGTATGGCTACACCTTC.